This TCR beta chain appears in the sequencing data of a study of T cells in pancreatic ductal adenocarcinoma. Trimming left V 4 bases short and J 7 bases short, with 15 bases between. From germline, CDR1 is SGHRS and CDR2 YFSETQ. This CDR3 comprises 13 residues. Whole-study findings and limits: The resected cohort was biased toward the minority with early-stage disease. No significant tumor-blood clonality difference; means were about 0.1 and 0.065. Tumors hold more CD45RO+ effector T cells, which may bias toward lower diversity. Compared with tumor, blood showed more total productive templates and roughly 8-fold more clonotypes.

No neoadjuvant therapy was given to the selected pancreatic ductal adenocarcinoma patients before their surgery. The assay was immunoSEQ multiplex PCR, and TCRdb's table has in-frame clones only and misses some. The data show 25,000 to 35,000 clones, just over 90% seen once. A note on this clone: Its antigen is unidentified.

Source material: PBMCs. The receptor was isolated from a human donor with pancreatic ductal adenocarcinoma. The chain is built from TRBV5-1 and TRBJ2-7, with D perhaps TRBD2 (6 bases). CDR3 in amino acids: CASSVRGGEEQYF. The DNA for the CDR3 is TGCGCCAGCAGCGTTCGGGGAGGTGAGGAGCAGTACTTC. Filled out from reference TRBV5-1 and TRBJ2-7, the complete variable domain reads KAGVTQTPRYLIKTRGQQVTLSCSPISGHRSVSWYQQTPGQGLQFLFEYFSETQRNKGNFPGRFSGRQFSNSRSEMNVSTLELGDSALYLCASSVRGGEEQYFGPGTRLTVT.